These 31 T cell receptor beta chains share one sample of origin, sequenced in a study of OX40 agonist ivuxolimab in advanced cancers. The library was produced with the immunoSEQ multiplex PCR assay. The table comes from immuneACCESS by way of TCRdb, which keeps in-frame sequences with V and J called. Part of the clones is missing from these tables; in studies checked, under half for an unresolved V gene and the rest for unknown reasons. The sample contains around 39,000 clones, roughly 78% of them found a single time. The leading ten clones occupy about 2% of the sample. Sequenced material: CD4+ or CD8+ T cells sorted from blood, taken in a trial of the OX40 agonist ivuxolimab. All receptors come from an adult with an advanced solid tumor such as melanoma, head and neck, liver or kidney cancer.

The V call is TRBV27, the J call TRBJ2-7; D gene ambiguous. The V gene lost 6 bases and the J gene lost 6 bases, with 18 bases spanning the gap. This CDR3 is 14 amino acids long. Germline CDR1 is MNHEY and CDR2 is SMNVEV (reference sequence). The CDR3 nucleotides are TGTGCCAGCAGGCCCGCCCCCCCTACGGGCGAGCAGTACTTC. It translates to CASRPAPPTGEQYF.

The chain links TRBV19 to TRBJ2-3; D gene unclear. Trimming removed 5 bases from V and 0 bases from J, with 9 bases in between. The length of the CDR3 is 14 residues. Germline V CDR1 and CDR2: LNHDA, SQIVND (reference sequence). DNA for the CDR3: TGTGCCAGTAGTGCATTCGGGAGCACAGATACGCAGTATTTT. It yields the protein CASSAFGSTDTQYF.

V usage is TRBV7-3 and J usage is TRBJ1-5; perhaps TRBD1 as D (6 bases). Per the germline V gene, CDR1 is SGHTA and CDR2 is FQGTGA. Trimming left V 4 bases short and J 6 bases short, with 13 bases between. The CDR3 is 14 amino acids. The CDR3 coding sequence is TGTGCCAGCAGCTCCGACGCAGGGGTTCAGCCCCAGCATTTT. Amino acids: CASSSDAGVQPQHF.

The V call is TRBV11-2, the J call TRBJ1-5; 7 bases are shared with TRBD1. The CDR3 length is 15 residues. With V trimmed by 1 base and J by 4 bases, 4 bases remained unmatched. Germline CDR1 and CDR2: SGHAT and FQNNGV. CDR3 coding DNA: TGTGCCAGCAGCTTAGGCGGGACAGCAAATCAGCCCCAGCATTTT. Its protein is CASSLGGTANQPQHF.

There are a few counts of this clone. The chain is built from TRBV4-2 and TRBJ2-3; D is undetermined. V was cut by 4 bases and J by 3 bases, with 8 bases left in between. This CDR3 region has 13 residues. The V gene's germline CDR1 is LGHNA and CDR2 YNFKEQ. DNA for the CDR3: TGTGCCAGCAGCCGCATATTGACAGATACGCAGTATTTT. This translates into CASSRILTDTQYF.

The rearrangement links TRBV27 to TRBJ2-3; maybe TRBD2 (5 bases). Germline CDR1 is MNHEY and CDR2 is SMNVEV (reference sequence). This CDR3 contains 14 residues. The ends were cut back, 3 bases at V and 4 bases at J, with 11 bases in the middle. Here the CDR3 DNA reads TGTGCCAGCAGTTTCAAGCCACTAGCAGATACGCAGTATTTT. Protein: CASSFKPLADTQYF.

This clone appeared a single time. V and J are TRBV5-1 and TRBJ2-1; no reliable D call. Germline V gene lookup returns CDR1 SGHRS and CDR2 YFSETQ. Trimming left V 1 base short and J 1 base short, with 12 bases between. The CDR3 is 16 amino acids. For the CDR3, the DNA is TGCGCCAGCAGCTTGTCGGGTACCTCATCCTACAATGAGCAGTTCTTC. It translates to CASSLSGTSSYNEQFF.

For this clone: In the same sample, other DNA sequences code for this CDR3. CDR3 DNA: TGTGCCATCAGGGGGGGGACAGGCTCCTACGAGCAGTACTTC. Its protein is CAIRGGTGSYEQYF. V usage is TRBV10-3 and J usage is TRBJ2-7; tentatively, D is TRBD1 (8 bases). The CDR3 loop spans 14 amino acids. The germline V gene has CDR1 ENHRY and CDR2 SYGVKD. Trimming removed 6 bases from V and 0 bases from J, with 12 bases in between.

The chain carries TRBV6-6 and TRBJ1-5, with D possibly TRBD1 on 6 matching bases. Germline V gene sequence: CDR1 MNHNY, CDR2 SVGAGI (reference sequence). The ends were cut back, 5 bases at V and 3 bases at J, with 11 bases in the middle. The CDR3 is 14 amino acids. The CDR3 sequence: CASSTGHHNQPQHF. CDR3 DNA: TGTGCCAGCAGTACGGGACACCACAATCAGCCCCAGCATTTT.

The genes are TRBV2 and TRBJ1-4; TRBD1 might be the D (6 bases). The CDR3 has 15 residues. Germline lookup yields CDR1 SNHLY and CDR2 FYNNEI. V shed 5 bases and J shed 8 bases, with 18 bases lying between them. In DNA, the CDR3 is TGTGCCAGCAGTAAAACACAGGGCCTTGACGAAAAACTGTTTTTT. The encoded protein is CASSKTQGLDEKLFF.

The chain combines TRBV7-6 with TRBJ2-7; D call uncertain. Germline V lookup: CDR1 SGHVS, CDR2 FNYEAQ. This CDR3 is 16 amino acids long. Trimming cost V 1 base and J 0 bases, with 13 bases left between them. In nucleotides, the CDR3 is TGTGCCAGCAGCTTAGATGGGCAGCTCCTCTCCTACGAGCAGTACTTC. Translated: CASSLDGQLLSYEQYF. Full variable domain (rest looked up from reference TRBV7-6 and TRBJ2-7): GAGVSQSPRYKVTKRGQDVALRCDPISGHVSLYWYRQALGQGPEFLTYFNYEAQQDKSGLPNDRFSAERPEGSISTLTIQRTEQRDSAMYRCASSLDGQLLSYEQYFGPGTRLTVT.

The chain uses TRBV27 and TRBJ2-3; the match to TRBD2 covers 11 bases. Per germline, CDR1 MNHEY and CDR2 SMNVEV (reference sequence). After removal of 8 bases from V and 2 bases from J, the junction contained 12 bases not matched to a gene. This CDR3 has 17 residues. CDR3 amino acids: CASCVSRSGGATDTQYF. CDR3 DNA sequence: TGTGCCAGCTGCGTTTCTCGTAGCGGGGGGGCCACAGATACGCAGTATTTT.

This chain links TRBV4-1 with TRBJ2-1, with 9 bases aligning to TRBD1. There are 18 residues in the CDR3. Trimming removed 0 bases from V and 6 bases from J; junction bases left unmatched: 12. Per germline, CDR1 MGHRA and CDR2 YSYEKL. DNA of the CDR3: TGCGCCAGCAGCCAAGATTTGGGGGGGACAGGGTTTCGCAATGAGCAGTTCTTC. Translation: CASSQDLGGTGFRNEQFF.

The CDR3 region is CASSPGTSGRGNEQFF. The CDR3 DNA is TGTGCCAGTAGTCCCGGGACTAGCGGGAGGGGTAATGAGCAGTTCTTC. The J gene is TRBJ2-1, the V gene TRBV19; 16 bases are shared with TRBD2. Losses at the gene ends were 5 bases for V and 7 bases for J; bases not matched to a gene: 5. Germline V gene data show CDR1 as LNHDA and CDR2 as SQIVND (reference sequence). This CDR3 comprises 16 residues.

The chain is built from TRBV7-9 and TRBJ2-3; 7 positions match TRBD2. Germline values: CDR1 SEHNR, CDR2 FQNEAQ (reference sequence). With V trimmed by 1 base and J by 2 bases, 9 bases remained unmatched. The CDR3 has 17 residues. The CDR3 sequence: CASSLGATSSYTDTQYF. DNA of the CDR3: TGTGCCAGCAGCTTAGGCGCGACTAGCTCTTACACAGATACGCAGTATTTT.

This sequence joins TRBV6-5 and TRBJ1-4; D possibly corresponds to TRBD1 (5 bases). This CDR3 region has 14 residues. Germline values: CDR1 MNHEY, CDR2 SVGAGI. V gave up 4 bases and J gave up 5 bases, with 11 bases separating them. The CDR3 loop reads CASSLQGFNEKLFF. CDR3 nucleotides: TGTGCCAGCAGTTTGCAGGGTTTCAATGAAAAACTGTTTTTT.

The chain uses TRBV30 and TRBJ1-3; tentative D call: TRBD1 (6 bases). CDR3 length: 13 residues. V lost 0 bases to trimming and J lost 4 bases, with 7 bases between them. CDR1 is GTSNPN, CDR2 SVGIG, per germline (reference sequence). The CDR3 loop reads CAWSVGGGNTIYF. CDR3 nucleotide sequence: TGTGCCTGGAGTGTAGGGGGGGGAAACACCATATATTTT. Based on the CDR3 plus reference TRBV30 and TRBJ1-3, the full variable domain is SQTIHQWPATLVQPVGSPLSLECTVEGTSNPNLYWYRQAAGRGLQLLFYSVGIGQISSEVPQNLSASRPQDRQFILSSKKLLLSDSGFYLCAWSVGGGNTIYFGEGSWLTVV.

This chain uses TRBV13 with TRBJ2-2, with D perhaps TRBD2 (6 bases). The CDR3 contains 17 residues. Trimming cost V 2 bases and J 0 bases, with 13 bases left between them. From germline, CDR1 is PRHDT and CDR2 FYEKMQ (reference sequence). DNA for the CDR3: TGTGCCAGCAGCTTACTCCGGGAGATAGCGAACACCGGGGAGCTGTTTTTT. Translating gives CASSLLREIANTGELFF.

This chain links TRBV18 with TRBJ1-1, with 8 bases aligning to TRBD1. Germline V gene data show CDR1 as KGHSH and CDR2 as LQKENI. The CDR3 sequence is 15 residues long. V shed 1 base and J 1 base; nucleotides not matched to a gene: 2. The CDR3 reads CASSPRDRPNTEAFF. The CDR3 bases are TGTGCCAGCTCACCACGGGACAGGCCGAACACTGAAGCTTTCTTT.

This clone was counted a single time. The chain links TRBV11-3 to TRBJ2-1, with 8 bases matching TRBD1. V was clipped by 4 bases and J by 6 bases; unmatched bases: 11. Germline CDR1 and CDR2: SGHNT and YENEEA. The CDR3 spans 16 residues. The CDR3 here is CASSSRTGKGGNEQFF. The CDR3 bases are TGTGCCAGCAGCTCTAGGACAGGGAAAGGGGGCAATGAGCAGTTCTTC.

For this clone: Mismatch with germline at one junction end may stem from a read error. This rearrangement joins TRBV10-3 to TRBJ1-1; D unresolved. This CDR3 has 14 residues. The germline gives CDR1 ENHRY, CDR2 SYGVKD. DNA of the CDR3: TGTGCCATCGGTGAGACGACGGTGAACACTGAAGCTTTCTTT. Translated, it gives CAIGETTVNTEAFF.

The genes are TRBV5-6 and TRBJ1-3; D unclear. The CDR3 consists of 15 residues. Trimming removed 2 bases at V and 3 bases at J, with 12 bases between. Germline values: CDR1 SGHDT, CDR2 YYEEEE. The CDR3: CASSFGLRVGNTIYF. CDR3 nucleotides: TGTGCCAGCAGCTTTGGTCTGAGGGTTGGAAACACCATATATTTT.

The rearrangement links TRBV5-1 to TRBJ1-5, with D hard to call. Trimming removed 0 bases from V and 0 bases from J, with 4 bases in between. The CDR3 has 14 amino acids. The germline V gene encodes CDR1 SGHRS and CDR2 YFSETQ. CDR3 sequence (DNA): TGCGCCAGCAGCTTGGACGGTAGCAATCAGCCCCAGCATTTT. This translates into CASSLDGSNQPQHF.

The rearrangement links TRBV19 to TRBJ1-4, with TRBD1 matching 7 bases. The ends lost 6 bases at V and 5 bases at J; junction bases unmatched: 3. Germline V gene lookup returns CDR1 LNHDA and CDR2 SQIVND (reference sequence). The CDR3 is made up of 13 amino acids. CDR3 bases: TGTGCCAGTAGGACAGGGCAAAATGAAAAACTGTTTTTT. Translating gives CASRTGQNEKLFF.

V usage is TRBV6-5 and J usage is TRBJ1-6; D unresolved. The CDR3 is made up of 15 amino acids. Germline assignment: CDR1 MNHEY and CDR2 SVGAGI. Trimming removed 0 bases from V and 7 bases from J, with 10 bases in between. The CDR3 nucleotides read TGTGCCAGCAGTTACTCCTCAATGGGGAATTCACCCCTCCACTTT. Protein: CASSYSSMGNSPLHF.

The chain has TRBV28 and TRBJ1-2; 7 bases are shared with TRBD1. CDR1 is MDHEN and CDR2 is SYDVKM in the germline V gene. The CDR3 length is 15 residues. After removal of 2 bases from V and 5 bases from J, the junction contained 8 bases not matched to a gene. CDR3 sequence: CASSLRGQGYYGYTF. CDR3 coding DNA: TGTGCCAGCAGTTTAAGGGGGCAGGGTTATTATGGCTACACCTTC.

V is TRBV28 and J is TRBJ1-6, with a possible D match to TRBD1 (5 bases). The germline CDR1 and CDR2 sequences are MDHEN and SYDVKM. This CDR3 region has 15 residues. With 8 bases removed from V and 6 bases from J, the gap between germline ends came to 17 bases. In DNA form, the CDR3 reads TGTGCCAGCTTAGAAGCCGAGGGGACTAATTCACCCCTCCACTTT. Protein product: CASLEAEGTNSPLHF.

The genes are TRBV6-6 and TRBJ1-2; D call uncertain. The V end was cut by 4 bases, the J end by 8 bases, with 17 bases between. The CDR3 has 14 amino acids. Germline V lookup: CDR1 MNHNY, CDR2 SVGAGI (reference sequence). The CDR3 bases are TGTGCCAGCAGTTCTATTTCAGCGACCGTGGGCTACACCTTC. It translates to CASSSISATVGYTF.

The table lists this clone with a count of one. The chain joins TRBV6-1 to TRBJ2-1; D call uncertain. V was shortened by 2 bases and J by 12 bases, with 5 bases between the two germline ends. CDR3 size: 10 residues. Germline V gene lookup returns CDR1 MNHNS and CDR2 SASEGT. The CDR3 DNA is TGTGCCAGCAGTGAATCCACGCAGTTCTTC. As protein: CASSESTQFF.

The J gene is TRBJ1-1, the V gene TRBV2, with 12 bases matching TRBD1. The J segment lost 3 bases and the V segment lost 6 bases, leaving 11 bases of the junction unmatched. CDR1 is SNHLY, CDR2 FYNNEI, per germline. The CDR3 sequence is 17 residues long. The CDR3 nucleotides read TGTGCCAGCAGCTCACCGGGACAGGGGGCGATGGACACTGAAGCTTTCTTT. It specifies CASSSPGQGAMDTEAFF.

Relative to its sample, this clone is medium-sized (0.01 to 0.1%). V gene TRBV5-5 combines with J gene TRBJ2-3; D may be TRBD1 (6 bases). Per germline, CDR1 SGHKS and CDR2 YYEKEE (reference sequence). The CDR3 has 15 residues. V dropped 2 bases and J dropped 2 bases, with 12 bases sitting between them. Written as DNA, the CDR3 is TGTGCCAGCAGCTTCGGACAGTCAGCCACAGATACGCAGTATTTT. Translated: CASSFGQSATDTQYF.